This entry is about one T cell receptor (beta chain). The germline CDR1 and CDR2 sequences are SGDLS and YYNGEE. The CDR3 is 13 residues long. Trimming took 7 bases from V and 0 from J, leaving 8 bases between them. Participants spanned ages roughly 18 to 90 years and resided in 20 to 30 US areas. Sequencing was performed with immunoSEQ multiplex PCR; in TCRdb, only in-frame clones are kept and a portion is missing. Among approximately 250,000 clones listed, around 89% were seen once. The sample comes from a study of blood T cell repertoires in COVID-19. The sequence was collected from a woman aged 25 to 39 who had recovered from COVID-19. Sequencing was done on a sample of PBMCs or T cells enriched from blood (not recorded which). This rearrangement joins TRBV9 to TRBJ2-1, with D possibly matching TRBD2 (5 bases). CDR3 sequence: CASSSGSYNEQFF. DNA for the CDR3: TGTGCCAGCTCCAGCGGCTCCTACAATGAGCAGTTCTTC.